Each of the 7 T cell receptor beta chains below was sequenced from the same sample in a study of control samples from healthy donors and cancer patients. This table comes from immunoSEQ multiplex PCR, and its TCRdb copy is limited to in-frame clones, with some not included. The table lists some 120,000 clones, roughly 87% of them singletons. Material: blood. The origin of the receptors is a man aged 18 to 29 in good health.

The V and J genes are TRBV7-2 and TRBJ1-2; 8 nucleotides match TRBD1. CDR1 and CDR2 (germline): SGHTA, FQGNSA. J lost 3 bases, V lost 5 bases, and 11 bases had no gene match. The CDR3 runs to 16 residues. CDR3 bases: TGTGCCAGCAGCATAACAACCAACAGGGGGGACTATGGCTACACCTTC. Protein: CASSITTNRGDYGYTF.

This clone was picked up a small number of times. The chain employs TRBV6-4 and TRBJ1-6; D not resolved. The CDR3 totals 13 residues. CDR1 and CDR2 from the germline V gene are MRHNA and SNTAGT. Trimming left V 4 bases short and J 5 bases short, with 6 bases between. The CDR3 here is CASSGNDNSPLHF. Here the CDR3 DNA reads TGTGCCAGCAGTGGGAATGATAATTCACCCCTCCACTTT.

This CDR3 is CASSEAWGNTEAFF. CDR3 nucleotide sequence: TGTGCCAGCAGTGAAGCCTGGGGAAACACTGAAGCTTTCTTT. This sequence joins TRBV6-1 and TRBJ1-1, with D unresolved. The V end lost 0 bases, the J end lost 2 bases, and 7 bases lay between the germline ends. From germline, CDR1 is MNHNS and CDR2 SASEGT. The CDR3 spans 14 residues.

The chain couples TRBV12-3 or TRBV12-4 to TRBJ2-2; D might be TRBD2 (6 bases). The CDR3 sequence is 12 residues long. The V end was cut by 4 bases, the J end by 7 bases, with 7 bases between. CDR3 sequence: CASSSEGGELFF. The CDR3 DNA reads TGTGCCAGCAGTTCGGAGGGCGGGGAGCTGTTTTTT.

The chain recombines TRBV10-2 with TRBJ2-5; TRBD1 is a possible D gene (7 bases). The CDR3 contains 14 residues. Germline V lookup: CDR1 WSHSY, CDR2 SAAADI. V lost 7 bases and J lost 4, with 16 bases in between. For the CDR3, the DNA is TGCGCCAGCATCGGGCGGGGACAGCGAGAGACCCAGTACTTC. It encodes CASIGRGQRETQYF.

This chain connects TRBV5-1 to TRBJ2-7; D is unresolved. Per the germline V gene, CDR1 is SGHRS and CDR2 is YFSETQ. There are 12 residues in the CDR3. The ends were cut back, 2 bases at V and 6 bases at J, with 9 bases in the middle. Here the CDR3 reads CASSLDAVEQYF. The DNA for the CDR3 is TGCGCCAGCAGCTTAGACGCCGTCGAGCAGTACTTC.

The chain uses TRBV30 and TRBJ2-5; 12 positions agree with TRBD1. The junction had 7 bases not matched to a gene; V was cut back by 4 bases and J by 4 bases. The CDR3 totals 15 residues. Per germline, CDR1 GTSNPN and CDR2 SVGIG (reference sequence). The CDR3 reads CAWTIRDRGRETQYF. The CDR3 DNA follows: TGTGCCTGGACCATCCGGGACAGGGGGCGAGAGACCCAGTACTTC.